This T cell receptor beta chain originates from a study of blood T cells in healthy people across ages. Whole-study findings and limits: What prevented conclusive comparison of naive and antigen-experienced cells was that PBMCs were unsorted. Per-million-T-cell TCR beta diversity fell roughly linearly with age.

Each of the donors had 9 to 10 milliliters of peripheral blood drawn into EDTA-treated Vacutainer tubes. Through a sample-barcoded 5' primer and a J-beta primer mix, a second PCR was run for about 6 to 12 cycles. Each cDNA molecule was tagged by a template-switch adaptor with 12 random nucleotides. One entry per CDR3 protein results from TCRdb running MiXCR on the 5' RACE reads. Of about 1,500,000 distinct CDR3 sequences listed, about 43% are singletons. V lost 5 bases and J lost 2, with 10 bases in between. This CDR3 comprises 13 residues. Germline values: CDR1 MNHEY, CDR2 SMNVEV (reference sequence). About this clonotype itself: Its antigen is as yet unknown.

Specimen: blood. V and J are TRBV27 and TRBJ2-7; D remains unclear. The sequence was obtained from a young woman in good health. The CDR3 spells CASSVLPTYEQYF. CDR3 DNA sequence: TGTGCCAGCAGTGTTTTACCGACCTACGAGCAGTACTTC.